This TCR beta chain emerged from a study of control samples from healthy donors and cancer patients. Using immunoSEQ multiplex PCR, the repertoire was profiled, and TCRdb retains in-frame clones only, with some absent. The sample lists about 190,000 clones, about 90% occurring once. V was trimmed by 3 bases and J by 1 base, leaving 16 bases between them. The V gene's germline CDR1 is SGHAT and CDR2 FQNNGV. The CDR3 totals 17 residues. The sequenced sample was blood. This rearrangement joins TRBV11-2 to TRBJ1-5; D ambiguous. This TCR was sampled from a man aged 30 to 39 in good health. The CDR3 nucleotides are TGTGCCAGCAGCTTTAACTCCGCCCCTGGGAGCAATCAGCCCCAGCATTTT. The encoded protein is CASSFNSAPGSNQPQHF.